Listed here are 25 T cell receptor beta chains from one sample, sequenced in a study of identical twins. In TCRdb, the 5' RACE reads were re-called with MiXCR into one record per CDR3 protein. The top ten clones hold approximately 0.25% of a sample with about 1.7 million distinct CDR3 sequences, roughly a third of them seen once. Sequencing was carried out using cord blood. Receptors originate from a newborn girl in good health.

CDR3 nucleotides: TGTGCCAGCAGCTCAGTTTCTAGCGGTTCCTACAATGAGCAGTACTTC. This translates into CASSSVSSGSYNEQYF. The rearrangement uses TRBV7-2 and TRBJ2-1; 7 nucleotides align to TRBD2. TRBJ2-7 matches the DNA end more closely, so the J call is doubtful. CDR3 length: 16 amino acids. Germline V gives CDR1 SGHTA, CDR2 FQGNSA.

The chain combines TRBV28 with TRBJ2-3; TRBD2 aligns across 12 bases. The ends lost 9 bases at V and 14 bases at J; junction bases unmatched: 15. CDR1 MDHEN and CDR2 SYDVKM come from the germline V gene. The CDR3 contains 14 residues. The CDR3 loop is CASSRWTSGTPRYF. CDR3 DNA: TGTGCCAGTAGCCGATGGACTAGCGGGACACCTAGGTATTTT. The variable domain in full, with the rest retrieved from reference TRBV28 and TRBJ2-3, is DVKVTQSSRYLVKRTGEKVFLECVQDMDHENMFWYRQDPGLGLRLIYFSYDVKMKEKGDIPEGYSVSREKKERFSLILESASTNQTSMYLCASSRWTSGTPRYFGPGTRLTVL.

This clonotype has a count of ten or more. The junction shows a germline mismatch at one end, possibly a read error. The chain couples TRBV3-1 to TRBJ2-7; 7 bases agree with TRBD2. Germline V CDR1 and CDR2: LGHDT, YNNKEL (reference sequence). This CDR3 is 13 amino acids long. The CDR3 coding sequence is TGCGCCAGCAGCCCCGGACTAGACTACGAGCAGTACTTC. Protein sequence: CASSPGLDYEQYF.

The gene calls are TRBV19 and TRBJ1-4; no clear D gene. Germline loops: CDR1 LNHDA, CDR2 SQIVND (reference sequence). The ends were cut back, 6 bases at V and 5 bases at J, with 10 bases in the middle. The CDR3 sequence is 13 residues long. The CDR3 bases are TGTGCCAGTAGCCATGGACTGAATGAAAAACTGTTTTTT. This encodes CASSHGLNEKLFF.

This clonotype was seen once. Since the CDR3 does not end with the conserved phenylalanine or tryptophan, this likely comes from a read error. The CDR3 spells CASSVGQGGEQYL. The CDR3 DNA sequence: TGTGCCAGCAGTGTCGGGCAGGGTGGCGAGCAGTACCTC. The gene calls are TRBV6-1 and TRBJ2-7, with D possibly matching TRBD1 (5 bases). The V gene's germline CDR1 is MNHNS and CDR2 SASEGT. V was trimmed by 4 bases and J by 6 bases, leaving 13 bases between them. CDR3 size: 13 residues.

This chain uses TRBV28 with TRBJ2-7, with 7 bases fitting TRBD2. The junction had 13 bases not matched to a gene; V was cut back by 7 bases and J by 7 bases. CDR1 is MDHEN, CDR2 SYDVKM, per germline. This CDR3 comprises 14 residues. CDR3 region: CASKISLGGNEQYF. CDR3 nucleotides: TGTGCCAGCAAGATCTCACTCGGGGGGAATGAGCAGTACTTC.

In this sample, this clonotype turned up a few times. This rearrangement joins TRBV5-1 to TRBJ2-1; 9 nucleotides match TRBD2. Losses at the gene ends were 1 base for V and 3 bases for J; bases not matched to a gene: 5. The CDR3 is made up of 16 amino acids. Per the germline V gene, CDR1 is SGHRS and CDR2 is YFSETQ. The chain's CDR3 is CASSLWRSGSYNEQFF. Written as DNA, the CDR3 is TGCGCCAGCAGCTTGTGGCGTAGCGGGAGCTACAATGAGCAGTTCTTC.

The rearrangement links TRBV19 to TRBJ1-2, with 10 bases that match TRBD1. The CDR3 is 14 amino acids. The J segment lost 6 bases and the V segment lost 2 bases, leaving 3 bases of the junction unmatched. Germline CDR1 reads LNHDA; CDR2 reads SQIVND (reference sequence). CDR3 sequence (DNA): TGTGCCAGTAGTATATCGGGACAGGGGAATGGCTACACCTTC. As protein: CASSISGQGNGYTF.

The table lists this clonotype with a few counts. The rearrangement uses TRBV11-2 and TRBJ2-1, with D hard to call. Deletions cut 0 bases from V and 10 bases from J, with 13 bases between. Germline CDR1 SGHAT, CDR2 FQNNGV. The CDR3 consists of 14 residues. The CDR3 DNA is TGTGCCAGCAGCTTAGAGCCTAAGGATGGGGAGCAGTTCTTC. Amino acid sequence: CASSLEPKDGEQFF.

This clonotype was seen a handful of times. This sequence joins TRBV4-2 and TRBJ2-6, with a tentative D call TRBD2 (5 bases). Germline lookup yields CDR1 LGHNA and CDR2 YNFKEQ. Between the trimmed V and J ends, which lost 5 bases and 4 bases, there was a span of 15 bases. There are 16 residues in the CDR3. The CDR3 DNA reads as TGTGCCAGCAGCGACGACTATCCGGCCGGGGCCAACGTCCTGACTTTC. It encodes CASSDDYPAGANVLTF.

This clonotype was seen a handful of times. The rearrangement links TRBV11-3 to TRBJ2-1; the D gene is possibly TRBD2 (5 bases). This CDR3 is built from 14 residues. CDR1 and CDR2 (germline): SGHNT, YENEEA. The V end was cut by 1 base, the J end by 6 bases, with 10 bases between. The chain's CDR3 is CASSLVATSNEQFF. The CDR3 bases are TGTGCCAGCAGCTTAGTAGCCACTAGCAATGAGCAGTTCTTC.

This clonotype has just a few counts. The CDR3 is CASNRNQGAGYGYTF. The CDR3 coding sequence is TGTGCCAGCAATCGAAACCAGGGGGCTGGCTATGGCTACACCTTC. The V and J genes are TRBV6-2 or TRBV6-3 and TRBJ1-2; TRBD1 aligns across 8 bases. From germline, CDR1 is MNHEY and CDR2 SVGEGT. The CDR3 is 15 amino acids. V trimming: 7 bases; J trimming: 4 bases; junction bases outside the gene matches: 11.

The chain joins TRBV29-1 to TRBJ2-1, with 9 bases fitting TRBD1. V dropped 8 bases and J dropped 5; count of bases not matched to a gene: 10. Germline V gene data show CDR1 as SQVTM and CDR2 as ANQGSEA. The CDR3 consists of 14 residues. The CDR3: CSTWDRAIHNEQFF. The CDR3 region has the DNA TGCAGCACCTGGGACAGGGCAATTCACAATGAGCAGTTCTTC.

The chain recombines TRBV18 with TRBJ2-7; D possibly corresponds to TRBD1 (6 bases). Per the germline V gene, CDR1 is KGHSH and CDR2 is LQKENI. Trimming cost V 3 bases and J 2 bases, with 20 bases left between them. The CDR3 sequence is 17 residues long. CDR3 protein: CASSPPGKGGLPYEQYF. The CDR3 DNA sequence: TGTGCCAGCTCACCTCCCGGCAAAGGGGGTCTTCCCTACGAGCAGTACTTC.

As concerns this clonotype: Mismatch with germline at one junction end may stem from a read error. The rearrangement links TRBV5-1 to TRBJ2-1; D is unresolved. Germline V lookup: CDR1 SGHRS, CDR2 YFSETQ. The CDR3 extends over 11 amino acids. In DNA, the CDR3 is TGCGCCAGCAGCTTGGCCTATGAGCGGTTCTTC. It translates to CASSLAYERFF.

This clonotype appeared a few times. This sequence joins TRBV7-2 and TRBJ2-1; 13 nucleotides line up with TRBD2. CDR1 is SGHTA, CDR2 FQGNSA, per germline. V shed 0 bases, J shed 6 bases, and the junction held 5 bases outside the gene matches. This CDR3 is built from 17 residues. Written as DNA, the CDR3 is TGTGCCAGCAGCTTAGCCCGGACTAGCGGGAGACTCAATGAGCAGTTCTTC. Amino acid sequence: CASSLARTSGRLNEQFF.

V usage is TRBV5-1 and J usage is TRBJ2-5, with a tentative D call TRBD2 (7 bases). This CDR3 comprises 15 residues. The germline V and J ends were trimmed by 5 bases and 11 bases, with 25 bases remaining between them. Germline-derived CDR1 and CDR2 are SGHRS and YFSETQ. The CDR3 here is CASREIGGGLNEQYF. CDR3 bases: TGCGCCAGCAGGGAGATTGGCGGGGGCCTCAATGAGCAGTACTTC.

The chain employs TRBV5-1 and TRBJ2-1, with TRBD2 identical over 14 bases. The CDR3 runs 17 residues. Germline V gene data show CDR1 as SGHRS and CDR2 as YFSETQ. Trimming cost V 3 bases and J 7 bases; bases outside gene matches: 9. The CDR3 loop is CASSSPGLAGVSNEQFF. Here the CDR3 DNA reads TGCGCCAGCAGCTCTCCGGGACTAGCGGGAGTAAGTAATGAGCAGTTCTTC.

As to this clonotype: The germline gene is not matched at one end of the junction; a read error may be the cause. The chain links TRBV7-6 to TRBJ2-5, with D possibly TRBD2 on 5 matching bases. The end of the DNA aligns better with TRBJ2-7, so the J call may be wrong. The CDR3 length is 16 residues. Germline CDR1 SGHVS, CDR2 FNYEAQ. In nucleotides, the CDR3 is TGTGCCAGCAGCTTAGCGTCGGGGTTCTCTTCCTGCGAGCAGTACTTC. Translating it yields CASSLASGFSSCEQYF.

Remarks on this clonotype: One end of the junction fails to match germline, which may point to a read error. This chain connects TRBV25-1 to TRBJ2-3, with D tentatively TRBD2 (5 bases). CDR3 length: 16 amino acids. Germline-derived CDR1 and CDR2 are MGHDK and SYGVNS. CDR3 in amino acids: CASSEFRGPLTDAQYF. The CDR3 nucleotides are TGTGCCAGCAGTGAATTTCGAGGGCCCCTCACAGATGCGCAGTATTTT.

The chain joins TRBV5-1 to TRBJ2-5, with D uncertain. The CDR3 loop spans 15 amino acids. In germline, CDR1 is SGHRS, CDR2 YFSETQ. The V end was cut by 4 bases, the J end by 2 bases, with 15 bases between. CDR3 region: CASSKSQGSQETQYF. The CDR3, as DNA: TGCGCCAGCAGCAAGTCCCAAGGGTCACAAGAGACCCAGTACTTC.

The V and J genes are TRBV14 and TRBJ1-6, with D possibly TRBD1 on 5 matching bases. The germline V gene has CDR1 SGHDN and CDR2 FVKESK. The CDR3 runs 15 residues. The germline V and J ends were trimmed by 3 bases and 7 bases, with 13 bases remaining between them. CDR3 sequence: CASSQRPGGNSPLHF. The CDR3 region has the DNA TGTGCCAGCAGCCAGCGGCCGGGGGGGAATTCACCCCTCCACTTT.

J is TRBJ1-1 and V is TRBV20-1; no clear D. Trimming stripped 5 bases from V and 0 bases from J, with 10 bases between. The germline V gene has CDR1 DFQATT and CDR2 SNEGSKA (reference sequence). The CDR3 is 13 residues long. CDR3 coding DNA: TGCAGTGCTGACACGTCAATGAACACTGAAGCTTTCTTT. It translates to CSADTSMNTEAFF.

This chain joins TRBV20-1 and TRBJ2-4; no clear D gene. The V and J ends lost 3 bases and 0 bases respectively, with 12 bases between them. This CDR3 has 15 residues. Germline V gives CDR1 DFQATT, CDR2 SNEGSKA (reference sequence). CDR3 coding DNA: TGCAGTGCTAGGGCTTGGACGGTAGCCAAAAACATTCAGTACTTC. It translates to CSARAWTVAKNIQYF.

This clonotype was seen repeatedly, ten times or more. The J gene is TRBJ2-7, the V gene TRBV12-3 or TRBV12-4; D not resolved. Trimming removed 1 base at V and 2 bases at J, with 9 bases between. This CDR3 contains 14 residues. CDR3 nucleotides: TGTGCCAGCAGTTTAGTAACTTCTACCTACGAGCAGTACTTC. As protein: CASSLVTSTYEQYF.